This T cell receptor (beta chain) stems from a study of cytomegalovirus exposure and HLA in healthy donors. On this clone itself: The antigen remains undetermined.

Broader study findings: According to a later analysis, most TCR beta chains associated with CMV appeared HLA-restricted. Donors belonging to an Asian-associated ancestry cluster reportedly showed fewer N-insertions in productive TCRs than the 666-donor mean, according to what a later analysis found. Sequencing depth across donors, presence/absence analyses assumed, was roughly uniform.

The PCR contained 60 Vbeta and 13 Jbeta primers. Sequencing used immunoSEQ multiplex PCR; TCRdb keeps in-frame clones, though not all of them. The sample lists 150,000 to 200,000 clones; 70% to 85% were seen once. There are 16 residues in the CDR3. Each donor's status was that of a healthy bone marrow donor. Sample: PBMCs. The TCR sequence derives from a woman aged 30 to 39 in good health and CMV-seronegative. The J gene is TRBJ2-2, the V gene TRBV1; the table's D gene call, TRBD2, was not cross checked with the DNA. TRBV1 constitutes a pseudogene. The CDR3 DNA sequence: TGCACCAGCAGCCGCCCCCCTGGCGCGGACACCGGGGAGCTGTTTTTT. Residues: CTSSRPPGADTGELFF.